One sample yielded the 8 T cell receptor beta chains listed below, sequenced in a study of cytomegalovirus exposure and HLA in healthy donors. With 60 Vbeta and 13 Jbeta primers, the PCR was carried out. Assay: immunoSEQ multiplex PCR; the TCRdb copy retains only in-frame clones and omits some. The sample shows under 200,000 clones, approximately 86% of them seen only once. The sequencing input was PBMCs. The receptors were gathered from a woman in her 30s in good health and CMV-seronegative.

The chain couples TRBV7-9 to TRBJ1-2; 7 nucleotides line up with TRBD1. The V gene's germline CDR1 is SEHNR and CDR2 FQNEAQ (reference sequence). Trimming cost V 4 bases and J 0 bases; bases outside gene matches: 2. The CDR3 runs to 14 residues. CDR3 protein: CASSWGQTNYGYTF. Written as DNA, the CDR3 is TGTGCCAGCAGCTGGGGACAGACTAACTATGGCTACACCTTC. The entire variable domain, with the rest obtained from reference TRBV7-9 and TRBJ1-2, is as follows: DTGVSQNPRHKITKRGQNVTFRCDPISEHNRLYWYRQTLGQGPEFLTYFQNEAQLEKSRLLSDRFSAERPKGSFSTLEIQRTEQGDSAMYLCASSWGQTNYGYTFGSGTRLTVV.

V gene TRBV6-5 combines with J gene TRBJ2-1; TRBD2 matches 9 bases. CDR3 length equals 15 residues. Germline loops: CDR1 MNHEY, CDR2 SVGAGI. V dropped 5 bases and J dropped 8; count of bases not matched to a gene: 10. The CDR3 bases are TGTGCCAGCAGTAAGGTAGCGGGAGTATTCCATGAGCAGTTCTTC. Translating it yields CASSKVAGVFHEQFF.

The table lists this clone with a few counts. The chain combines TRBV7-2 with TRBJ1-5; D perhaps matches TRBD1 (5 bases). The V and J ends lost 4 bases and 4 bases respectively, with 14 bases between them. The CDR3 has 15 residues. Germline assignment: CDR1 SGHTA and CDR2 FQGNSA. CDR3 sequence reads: CASSSQTDFNQPQHF. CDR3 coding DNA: TGTGCCAGCAGCTCTCAGACAGACTTTAATCAGCCCCAGCATTTT. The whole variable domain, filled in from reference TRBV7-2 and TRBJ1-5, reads GAGVSQSPSNKVTEKGKDVELRCDPISGHTALYWYRQSLGQGLEFLIYFQGNSAPDKSGLPSDRFSAERTGGSVSTLTIQRTQQEDSAVYLCASSSQTDFNQPQHFGDGTRLSIL.

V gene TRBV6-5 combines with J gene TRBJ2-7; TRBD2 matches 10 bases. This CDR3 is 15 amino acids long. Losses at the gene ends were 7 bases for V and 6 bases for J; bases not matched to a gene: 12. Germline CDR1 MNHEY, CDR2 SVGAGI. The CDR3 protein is CASTSFSGGPGEQYF. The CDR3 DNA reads TGTGCCAGCACCTCATTTAGCGGGGGGCCAGGCGAGCAGTACTTC.

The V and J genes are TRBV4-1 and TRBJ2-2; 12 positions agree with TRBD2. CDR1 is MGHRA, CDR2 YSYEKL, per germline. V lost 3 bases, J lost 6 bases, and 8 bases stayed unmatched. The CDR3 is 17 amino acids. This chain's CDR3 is CASSHPLSSGGAGELFF. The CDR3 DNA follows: TGCGCCAGCAGCCATCCTCTTTCTAGCGGGGGGGCCGGGGAGCTGTTTTTT.

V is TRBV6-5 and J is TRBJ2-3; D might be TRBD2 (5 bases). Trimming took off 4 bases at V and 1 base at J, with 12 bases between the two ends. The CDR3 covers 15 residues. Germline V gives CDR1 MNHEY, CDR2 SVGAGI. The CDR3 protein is CASSSPGFGTDTQYF. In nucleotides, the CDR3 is TGTGCCAGCAGTTCCCCGGGGTTTGGCACAGATACGCAGTATTTT.

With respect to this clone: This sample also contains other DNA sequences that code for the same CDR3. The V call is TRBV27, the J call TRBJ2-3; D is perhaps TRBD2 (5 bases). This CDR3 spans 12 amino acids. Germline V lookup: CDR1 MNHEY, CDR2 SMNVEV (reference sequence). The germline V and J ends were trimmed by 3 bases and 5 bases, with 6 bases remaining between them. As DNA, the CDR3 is TGTGCCAGCAGTTTCAGCGGAGATACGCAGTATTTT. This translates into CASSFSGDTQYF.

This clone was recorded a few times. The CDR3 reads CASSTNRGHATGGVRNEQFF. CDR3 DNA: TGTGCCAGCAGCACAAACAGGGGGCATGCAACGGGGGGAGTTAGGAATGAGCAGTTCTTC. This chain connects TRBV5-5 to TRBJ2-1; 9 bases agree with TRBD1. In germline, CDR1 is SGHKS, CDR2 YYEKEE (reference sequence). V trimming: 4 bases; J trimming: 7 bases; junction bases outside the gene matches: 24. The CDR3 has 20 residues.